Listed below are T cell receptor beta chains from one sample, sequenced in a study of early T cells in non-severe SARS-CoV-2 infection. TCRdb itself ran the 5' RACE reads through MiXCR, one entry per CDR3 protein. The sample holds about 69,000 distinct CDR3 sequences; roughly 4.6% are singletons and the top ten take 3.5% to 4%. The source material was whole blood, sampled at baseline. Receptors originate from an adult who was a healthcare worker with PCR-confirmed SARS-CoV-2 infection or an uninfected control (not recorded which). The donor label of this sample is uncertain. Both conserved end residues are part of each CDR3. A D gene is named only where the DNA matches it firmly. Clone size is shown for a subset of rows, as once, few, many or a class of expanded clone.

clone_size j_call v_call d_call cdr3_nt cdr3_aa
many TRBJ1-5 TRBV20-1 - TGCAGTGCTGCGGTTGGCCGACGGAATCAGCCCCAGCATTTT CSAAVGRRNQPQHF
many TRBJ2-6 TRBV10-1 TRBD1 TGCGCCATCATTCCCGGGACAGGGTCTGGGGCCAACGTCCTGACTTTC CAIIPGTGSGANVLTF
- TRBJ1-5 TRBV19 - TGTGCCAGTAGAGCGGTTAGCAATCAGCCCCAGCATTTT CASRAVSNQPQHF
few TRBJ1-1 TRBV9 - TGTGCCAGCAGCCCTTCCGGGGGGCTGATAAACACTGAAGCTTTCTTT CASSPSGGLINTEAFF
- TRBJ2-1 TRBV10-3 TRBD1 TGTGCCATCAGGGCCGGGACAGACTACAATGAGCAGTTCTTC CAIRAGTDYNEQFF
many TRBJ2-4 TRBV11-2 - TGTGCCAGCAGCCCCGACCTTGGGGACATTCAGTACTTC CASSPDLGDIQYF
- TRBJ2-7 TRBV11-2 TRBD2 TGTGCCAGCAGCTTACTGGAGGTTAGCGGGGGTTTTGGCGAGCAGTACTTC CASSLLEVSGGFGEQYF
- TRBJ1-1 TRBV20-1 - TGCAGTGCTTTACGGACAGAGAACACTGAAGCTTTCTTT CSALRTENTEAFF
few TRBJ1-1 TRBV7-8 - TGTGCCAGCAGCTTACCCGGGGGTTGGACTGAAGCTTTCTTT CASSLPGGWTEAFF
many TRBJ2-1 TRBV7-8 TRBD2 TGTGCCAGCAGCTCCGGACTAGCGGGGGGGAAGCAGTTCTTC CASSSGLAGGKQFF
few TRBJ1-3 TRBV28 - TGTGCCAGCAGCAGGGGCGCCGGAAACACCATATATTTT CASSRGAGNTIYF
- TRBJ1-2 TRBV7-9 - TGTGCCAGCAGCTTAAGTGAAAGGGATCATAACTATGGCTACACCTTC CASSLSERDHNYGYTF
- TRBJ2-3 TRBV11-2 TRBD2 TGTGCCAGCAGCCCGGGACTAGCGGGGGGGCAGGCATCGACAGATACGCAGTATTTT CASSPGLAGGQASTDTQYF
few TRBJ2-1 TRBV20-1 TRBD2 TGCAGTGCTATGACTAGCGGGGGGAGCTCCTACAATGAGCAGTTCTTC CSAMTSGGSSYNEQFF
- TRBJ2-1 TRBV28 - TGTGCCAGCAGCCGGGGGAGATCCTACAATGAGCAGTTCTTC CASSRGRSYNEQFF
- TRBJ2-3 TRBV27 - TGTGCCAGCAGTTTAAGGCCGGGTACAGATACGCAGTATTTT CASSLRPGTDTQYF
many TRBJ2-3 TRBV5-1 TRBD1 TGCGCCAGCAGCTTTGACAGGGGATTCACAGATACGCAGTATTTT CASSFDRGFTDTQYF
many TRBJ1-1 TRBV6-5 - TGTGCCGGGGGGAGGGACACTGAAGCTTTCTTT CAGGRDTEAFF
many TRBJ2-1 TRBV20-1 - TGCAGTGCTCGTGGACCAGTCAATGAGCAGTTCTTC CSARGPVNEQFF
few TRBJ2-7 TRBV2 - TGTGCCAGCAGTGAAATAGGACAGATTACCCCCTACGAGCAGTACTTC CASSEIGQITPYEQYF
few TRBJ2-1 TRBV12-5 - TGTGCTAGTGGTTCTCAGTCGTTCCCCTCCTACAATGAGCAGTTCTTC CASGSQSFPSYNEQFF
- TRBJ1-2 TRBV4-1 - TGCGCCAGCAGCCAAGATCGGCAGGGGTACTATGGCTACACCTTC CASSQDRQGYYGYTF
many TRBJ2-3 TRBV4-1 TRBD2 TGCGCCAGCAGCCAAGATATCGGCCTAGCGGTTCGAACTAGCACAGATACGCAGTATTTT CASSQDIGLAVRTSTDTQYF
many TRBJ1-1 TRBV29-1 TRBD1 TGCAGCGTTGGGAGAAGGGGGCTGAACACTGAAGCTTTCTTT CSVGRRGLNTEAFF
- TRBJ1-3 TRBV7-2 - TGTGCCAGCAGCTTCCAGGGAAGAAACACCATATATTTT CASSFQGRNTIYF
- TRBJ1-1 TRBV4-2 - TGTGCCAGCAGCCCCTTCGGGAACACTGAAGCTTTCTTT CASSPFGNTEAFF
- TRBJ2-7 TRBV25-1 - TGTGCCAGCAGTGAATACGGCAGGGCCAAGTCCTACGAGCAGTACTTC CASSEYGRAKSYEQYF
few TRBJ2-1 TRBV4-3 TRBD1 TGCGCCAGCAGCCAACAAAGGACAGGGAACAATGAGCAGTTCTTC CASSQQRTGNNEQFF
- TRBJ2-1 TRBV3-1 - TGTGCCAGCAGCCAAGACCACTCGTCCTACAATGAGCAGTTCTTC CASSQDHSSYNEQFF
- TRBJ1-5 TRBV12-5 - TGTGCTAGTGGTTGGGATAATACGGGTAACAATCAGCCCCAGCATTTT CASGWDNTGNNQPQHF
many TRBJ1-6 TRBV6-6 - TGTGCCAGCACCCAACTAGGGGGGAATTCACCCCTCCACTTT CASTQLGGNSPLHF
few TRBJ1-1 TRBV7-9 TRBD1 TGTGCCGCCGGGACAGGGGCAATTGAAGCTTTCTTT CAAGTGAIEAFF
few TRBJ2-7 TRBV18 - TGTGCCAGCTCACCGGTCGCCGGGGAGCAGTACTTC CASSPVAGEQYF
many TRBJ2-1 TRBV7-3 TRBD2 TGTGCCAGCAGCCTGACTAGCGGGGTGTACAATGAGCAGTTCTTC CASSLTSGVYNEQFF
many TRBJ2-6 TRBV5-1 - TGCGCCAGCAGCTCCCCAGACTCTGGGGCCAACGTCCTGACTTTC CASSSPDSGANVLTF
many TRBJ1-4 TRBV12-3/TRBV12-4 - TGTGCCAGCAGTTTGACAGCCTTTAATGAAAAACTGTTTTTT CASSLTAFNEKLFF
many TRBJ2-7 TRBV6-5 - TGTGCCAGCAGTTACAGCCATGAAAGCTCCTACGAGCAGTACTTC CASSYSHESSYEQYF
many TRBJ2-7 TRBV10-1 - TGCGCCAGCAGCGAGCGGGACAGATGGACATACGAGCAGTACTTC CASSERDRWTYEQYF
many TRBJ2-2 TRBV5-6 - TGTGCCAGCAGCTTGATACAGATCGCCGGGGAGCTGTTTTTT CASSLIQIAGELFF
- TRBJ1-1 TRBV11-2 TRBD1 TGTGCCAGCAGCTTAGAGGGACAGGGGAGAAAGGCTGAAGCTTTCTTT CASSLEGQGRKAEAFF
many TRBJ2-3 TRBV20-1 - TGCAGTGCCTGGGGGGTGGAGGGCACAGATACGCAGTATTTT CSAWGVEGTDTQYF
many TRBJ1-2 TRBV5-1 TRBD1 TGCGCCAGCAGCTTGCGACAGGGAGATGGCTACACCTTC CASSLRQGDGYTF
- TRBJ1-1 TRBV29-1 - TGCAGCGTCGCACAGGCAGTGAACACTGAAGCTTTCTTT CSVAQAVNTEAFF
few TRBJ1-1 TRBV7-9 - TGTGCCAGCAGCTTAGCGATGGCCCGCACTGAAGCTTTCTTT CASSLAMARTEAFF
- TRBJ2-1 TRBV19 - TGTGCCAGTAGCCCACCGCCTAGACCCTACAATGAGCAGTTCTTC CASSPPPRPYNEQFF
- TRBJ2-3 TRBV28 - TGTGCCAGCAGTAACAGGGCTGATACGCAGTATTTT CASSNRADTQYF
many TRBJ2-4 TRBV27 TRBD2 TGTGCCAGCAGTCCTTACCCTAGCGGGGGGGCCAAGTCGGACATTCAGTACTTC CASSPYPSGGAKSDIQYF
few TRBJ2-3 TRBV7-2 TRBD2 TGTGCCAGCAGCCCCCTGGCTAGCGGGGGTATCACAGATACGCAGTATTTT CASSPLASGGITDTQYF
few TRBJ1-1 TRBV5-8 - TGTGCCAGCAGCTTGGCCGGGGGGAAGACTGAAGCTTTCTTT CASSLAGGKTEAFF
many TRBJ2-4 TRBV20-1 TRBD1 TGCAGTGCTAGCGCGACAGGGGCGGACATTCAGTACTTC CSASATGADIQYF
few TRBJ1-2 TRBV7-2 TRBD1 TGTGCCAGCAGCTTAGAGACAGGGGAATACGGCTACACCTTC CASSLETGEYGYTF
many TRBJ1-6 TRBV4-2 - TGTGCCAGCAGCCAAAGCGGTTTTGGTGATTCCCTCCACTTT CASSQSGFGDSLHF
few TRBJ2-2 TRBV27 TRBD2 TGTGCCAGCACCTTGTTTAGCGGGGGGGCCCCCGGGGAGCTGTTTTTT CASTLFSGGAPGELFF